Each of the 20 T cell receptor beta chains below was sequenced from the same sample in a study of T cell repertoires in cytomegalovirus infection. TCRdb independently ran MiXCR on the reads; one entry per CDR3 protein. The sample contains roughly 310,000 distinct CDR3 sequences, about a sixth of which appear only once. Sample: PBMCs. Every receptor here comes from a human donor in good health (CMV status not recorded). Some clones in this sample may be carry-over from other donors' samples.

This clonotype came up a few times. The chain combines TRBV4-1 with TRBJ2-1; no definite D call. V gave up 3 bases and J gave up 1 base, with 7 bases separating them. The CDR3 runs 14 residues. CDR1 is MGHRA and CDR2 is YSYEKL in the germline V gene. CDR3 coding DNA: TGCGCCAGCAGCCAGAGGAGTTCCTACAATGAGCAGTTCTTC. Protein sequence: CASSQRSSYNEQFF.

V and J are TRBV5-4 and TRBJ1-2, with D tentatively TRBD1 (5 bases). This CDR3 has 14 residues. Per the germline V gene, CDR1 is SGHNT and CDR2 is YYREEE (reference sequence). V gave up 0 bases and J gave up 5 bases, with 11 bases separating them. The CDR3 region has the DNA TGTGCCAGCAGCTTGGATCAGGGAGAATATGGCTACACCTTC. Encoded protein: CASSLDQGEYGYTF.

This clonotype was observed many times. CDR3 nucleotides: TGTGCCAGCAGCTTAGTCTTAAATAGCGGGGGGGGAACAGATACGCAGTATTTT. Translation: CASSLVLNSGGGTDTQYF. The J gene is TRBJ2-3, the V gene TRBV7-2; TRBD2 agrees at 11 bases. The length of the CDR3 is 18 residues. Losses at the gene ends were 1 base for V and 3 bases for J; bases not matched to a gene: 9. Germline assignment: CDR1 SGHTA and CDR2 FQGNSA.

The rearrangement links TRBV5-6 to TRBJ2-3, with a possible D match to TRBD2 (5 bases). Looked up from germline, CDR1 is SGHDT and CDR2 is YYEEEE. CDR3 size: 12 residues. Trimming took 3 bases from V and 11 from J, leaving 13 bases between them. DNA of the CDR3: TGTGCCAGCAGCTCGGACTCACGCCAGCAGTATTTT. Its translation is CASSSDSRQQYF. Full variable domain (rest looked up from reference TRBV5-6 and TRBJ2-3): DAGVTQSPTHLIKTRGQQVTLRCSPKSGHDTVSWYQQALGQGPQFIFQYYEEEERQRGNFPDRFSGHQFPNYSSELNVNALLLGDSALYLCASSSDSRQQYFGPGTRLTVL.

The chain links TRBV6-2 or TRBV6-3 to TRBJ2-1; D possibly corresponds to TRBD1 (6 bases). V lost 6 bases and J lost 8, with 26 bases in between. The CDR3 totals 17 residues. Germline V lookup: CDR1 MNHEY, CDR2 SVGEGT. CDR3: CASRVRGIGAGPDEQFF. CDR3 sequence (DNA): TGTGCCAGCAGAGTTAGGGGGATCGGAGCAGGGCCCGATGAGCAGTTCTTC.

This sequence joins TRBV14 and TRBJ2-2; possibly TRBD2 for D (6 bases). The V gene lost 3 bases and the J gene lost 1 base, with 9 bases spanning the gap. The CDR3 contains 15 residues. Germline CDR1 reads SGHDN; CDR2 reads FVKESK. The CDR3 DNA follows: TGTGCCAGCAGCCAGAGGCGGGGGAACACCGGGGAGCTGTTTTTT. Its translation: CASSQRRGNTGELFF. Full variable domain (rest looked up from reference TRBV14 and TRBJ2-2): EAGVTQFPSHSVIEKGQTVTLRCDPISGHDNLYWYRRVMGKEIKFLLHFVKESKQDESGMPNNRFLAERTGGTYSTLKVQPAELEDSGVYFCASSQRRGNTGELFFGEGSRLTVL.

This clonotype was observed a few times. The chain uses TRBV18 and TRBJ1-4, with a tentative D call TRBD1 (5 bases). V was pared by 2 bases and J by 8 bases, with 6 bases between. The CDR3 consists of 12 residues. Germline V gives CDR1 KGHSH, CDR2 LQKENI. CDR3 nucleotide sequence: TGTGCCAGCTCACCAGACAGCGAAAAACTGTTTTTT. This codes for CASSPDSEKLFF.

Only a few counts were recorded for this clonotype. The rearrangement uses TRBV2 and TRBJ2-2; D is unclear. The CDR3 loop spans 14 amino acids. Germline CDR1 SNHLY, CDR2 FYNNEI. Trimming took off 4 bases at V and 0 bases at J, with 6 bases between the two ends. This CDR3 is CASSVGSNTGELFF. The CDR3 nucleotides read TGTGCCAGCAGTGTGGGGTCGAACACCGGGGAGCTGTTTTTT.

The chain recombines TRBV7-9 with TRBJ2-3, with 7 bases identical to TRBD1. V trimming: 2 bases; J trimming: 9 bases; junction bases outside the gene matches: 8. CDR1 and CDR2 (germline): SEHNR, FQNEAQ (reference sequence). The CDR3 totals 14 residues. The CDR3 region has the DNA TGTGCCAGCAGCTTAAGAGACAGGGATCCCACGCAGTATTTT. It yields the protein CASSLRDRDPTQYF.

Comment on this clonotype: One base away lies a much larger clone, so this may be a sequencing read error. This chain uses TRBV7-2 with TRBJ2-1, with D uncertain. Germline CDR1 SGHTA, CDR2 FQGNSA. The CDR3 has 18 residues. CDR3 residues: CASSQEVGPTMSYSEQFF. The CDR3 DNA reads TGTGCCAGCAGCCAAGAGGTCGGGCCTACCATGTCCTACAGTGAGCAGTTCTTC.

The rearrangement uses TRBV24-1 and TRBJ1-5; TRBD1 aligns across 8 bases. The V segment lost 4 bases and the J segment 2 bases; nucleotides outside the gene matches: 0. CDR1 and CDR2 (germline): KGHDR, SFDVKD. The CDR3 consists of 14 residues. CDR3 in DNA: TGTGCCACCAGTGAGGGACAGGGCAATCAGCCCCAGCATTTT. It yields the protein CATSEGQGNQPQHF.

In its sample, this clonotype was seen a few times. The rearrangement joins TRBV6-5 to TRBJ1-2; no definite D call. The CDR3 contains 15 residues. V lost 0 bases and J lost 2, with 10 bases in between. CDR1 and CDR2 from the germline V gene are MNHEY and SVGAGI. CDR3 sequence: CASSYSMYGNYGYTF. The CDR3 region has the DNA TGTGCCAGCAGTTACTCGATGTACGGCAACTATGGCTACACCTTC.

This chain uses TRBV15 with TRBJ2-2; D gene ambiguous. The CDR3 extends over 13 amino acids. The germline V gene has CDR1 LNHNV and CDR2 YYDKDF (reference sequence). The V and J ends lost 3 bases and 4 bases respectively, with 6 bases between them. The CDR3 sequence is CATSSGRTGELFF. The CDR3 DNA reads TGTGCCACCAGCAGCGGACGCACCGGGGAGCTGTTTTTT.

This chain uses TRBV6-6 with TRBJ1-2, with a weak D call TRBD1 (6 bases). V lost 2 bases and J lost 2, with 9 bases in between. The CDR3 runs to 14 residues. The germline V gene encodes CDR1 MNHNY and CDR2 SVGAGI (reference sequence). Here the CDR3 DNA reads TGTGCCAGCAGTTACCGGGACAAGAACTATGGCTACACCTTC. This translates into CASSYRDKNYGYTF.

This clonotype turned up a few times. This sequence joins TRBV9 and TRBJ2-3; TRBD2 matches 9 bases. V lost 4 bases and J lost 6; bases outside the gene matches: 9. The CDR3 is 15 amino acids. Germline V gene sequence: CDR1 SGDLS, CDR2 YYNGEE. CDR3 amino acids: CASSRELAGRDTQYF. The CDR3 DNA sequence: TGTGCCAGCAGCCGGGAGCTAGCGGGGAGGGATACGCAGTATTTT.

This clonotype came up a few times. This chain links TRBV12-3 or TRBV12-4 with TRBJ1-5, with D unclear. Between the trimmed V and J ends, which lost 1 base and 4 bases, there was a span of 8 bases. CDR3 size: 14 residues. The CDR3 loop reads CASSLESPNQPQHF. CDR3 DNA: TGTGCCAGCAGTTTAGAAAGTCCTAATCAGCCCCAGCATTTT.

In this sample, this clonotype turned up a few times. The V call is TRBV20-1, the J call TRBJ1-1; D remains ambiguous. There are 12 residues in the CDR3. The V and J ends lost 3 bases and 5 bases respectively, with 10 bases between them. The V gene's germline CDR1 is DFQATT and CDR2 SNEGSKA (reference sequence). The CDR3 spells CSARVSGTEAFF. In DNA form, the CDR3 reads TGCAGTGCTAGGGTCAGCGGGACTGAAGCTTTCTTT.

The sample holds a few counts of this clonotype. The chain employs TRBV7-2 and TRBJ2-2; D is undetermined. CDR3 length equals 14 residues. Looked up from germline, CDR1 is SGHTA and CDR2 is FQGNSA. The V end lost 5 bases, the J end lost 2 bases, and 9 bases lay between the germline ends. The CDR3 DNA reads TGTGCCAGCAGCCCGACTCGCAACACCGGGGAGCTGTTTTTT. Translated, it gives CASSPTRNTGELFF.

This chain connects TRBV29-1 to TRBJ2-7; the D gene is possibly TRBD2 (6 bases). V lost 1 base to trimming and J lost 5 bases, with 9 bases between them. Per the germline V gene, CDR1 is SQVTM and CDR2 is ANQGSEA. CDR3 length: 12 residues. CDR3 DNA sequence: TGCAGCGTTGAAGGCGGCGGGAACGAGCAGTACTTC. Protein: CSVEGGGNEQYF.

There are many counts of this clonotype. The chain uses TRBV12-3 or TRBV12-4 and TRBJ2-6, with 8 bases identical to TRBD1. The CDR3 contains 17 residues. The V segment lost 6 bases and the J segment 4 bases; nucleotides outside the gene matches: 11. In DNA, the CDR3 is TGTGCCAGCAGCCAGACAGGGGTGGCGACAGGGGCCAACGTCCTGACTTTC. It translates to CASSQTGVATGANVLTF.